This passage covers 13 T cell receptor beta chains from one sample sequenced in a study of vaccination and CD4 T cells after COVID-19 (dated by TCRdb to between 2021 and 2024). The method was PCR. The sequencer was an Illumina iSeq 100. At the Johns Hopkins FTIC core, DNA from the cultured CD4+ T cells underwent TCR sequencing with the Oncomine TCR Beta short-read assay. TCRdb itself trimmed the public reads at Q25 with fastp, ran MiXCR and retained productive beta chains. One record per CDR3 amino acid sequence lists the most common genes and DNA. This sample lists 21,000 or so distinct CDR3 sequences; roughly 54% were detected once. Around 5.4% of the sample rests with the top ten. Explained via the paper, the treatment or condition label denotes: roughly 10-day PBMC culture with coronavirus spike peptide pools or control peptides (ViraFEST assay). The antigens of these receptors remain unknown.

The specimen was CD4+ T cells from blood, cultured in vitro. The receptors derive from a human donor who had recovered from COVID-19.

The J gene is TRBJ1-5, the V gene TRBV6-1; no clear D gene. V dropped 1 base and J dropped 7 bases, with 14 bases sitting between them. The CDR3 contains 15 residues. The germline CDR1 and CDR2 sequences are MNHNS and SASEGT. CDR3 region: CASSEGLWGGQPQHF. CDR3 coding DNA: TGTGCCAGCAGTGAAGGGCTTTGGGGAGGCCAGCCCCAGCATTTT.

This chain connects TRBV24-1 to TRBJ2-1; D possibly matches TRBD1 or TRBD2 (5 bases each). CDR1 and CDR2 (germline): KGHDR, SFDVKD. The CDR3 consists of 14 residues. Trimming removed 4 bases at V and 5 bases at J, with 11 bases between. The CDR3 DNA follows: TGTGCCACCAGTGACGGGGACGTTGACAATGAGCAGTTCTTC. The encoded protein is CATSDGDVDNEQFF.

The genes are TRBV2 and TRBJ1-1; 9 bases are shared with TRBD1. Trimming at V came to 8 bases and at J to 0 bases, leaving 4 bases not matched to a gene. CDR3 length equals 14 residues. CDR1 is SNHLY and CDR2 is FYNNEI in the germline V gene. The CDR3: CASGTGLVNTEAFF. The CDR3 DNA is TGTGCCAGCGGGACAGGGCTAGTGAACACTGAAGCTTTCTTT. The full variable domain, completed using reference TRBV2 and TRBJ1-1, is EPEVTQTPSHQVTQMGQEVILRCVPISNHLYFYWYRQILGQKVEFLVSFYNNEISEKSEIFDDQFSVERPDGSNFTLKIRSTKLEDSAMYFCASGTGLVNTEAFFGQGTRLTVV.

This clonotype was found a few times. V usage is TRBV7-9 and J usage is TRBJ1-2, with D possibly being TRBD1 (5 bases). CDR1 is SEHNR, CDR2 FQNEAQ, per germline (reference sequence). The CDR3 spans 15 residues. Trimming cost V 3 bases and J 5 bases, with 16 bases left between them. The CDR3 protein is CASSLEDRGMYGYTF. In DNA form, the CDR3 reads TGTGCCAGCAGCTTGGAGGATCGGGGGATGTATGGCTACACCTTC.

This chain links TRBV12-3 or TRBV12-4 with TRBJ1-2; no reliable D call. V was cut by 5 bases and J by 8 bases, with 15 bases left in between. The CDR3 totals 13 residues. CDR3 DNA: TGTGCCAGCAGTCCCTTTATGGGTAAGGGCTACACCTTC. It specifies CASSPFMGKGYTF.

The chain couples TRBV20-1 to TRBJ1-6; a weak D match, TRBD1 (5 bases). Germline V gene data show CDR1 as DFQATT and CDR2 as SNEGSKA (reference sequence). CDR3 size: 15 residues. Trimming left V 1 base short and J 7 bases short, with 14 bases between. CDR3 in DNA: TGCAGTGCTAGAGTGGCAGGGTTGATAAATTCACCCCTCCACTTT. Amino acid sequence: CSARVAGLINSPLHF.

The genes are TRBV12-3 or TRBV12-4 and TRBJ2-7, with D possibly called TRBD1 or TRBD2 (5 bases each). The CDR3 length is 13 residues. Trimming removed 1 base at V and 4 bases at J, with 8 bases between. CDR3 bases: TGTGCCAGCAGTTTAGGAGGGGTGTACGAGCAGTACTTC. Its translation is CASSLGGVYEQYF.

The chain combines TRBV10-3 with TRBJ2-2; a possible D gene is TRBD2 (6 bases). The germline V gene encodes CDR1 ENHRY and CDR2 SYGVKD. The CDR3 totals 14 residues. V was clipped by 10 bases and J by 4 bases, with 16 bases between them. For the CDR3, the DNA is TGTGCCACGAGGGACTCCCTGTCCACCGGGGAGCTGTTTTTT. Translation: CATRDSLSTGELFF.

This clonotype has only one observation. V gene TRBV18 combines with J gene TRBJ2-3; 9 bases agree with TRBD2. The CDR3 is made up of 17 amino acids. V lost 5 bases, J lost 0 bases, and 9 bases stayed unmatched. Germline V gene data show CDR1 as KGHSH and CDR2 as LQKENI. The CDR3 here is CASSATTSGTSTDTQYF. The CDR3 nucleotides are TGTGCCAGCTCAGCGACGACTAGCGGAACTAGCACAGATACGCAGTATTTT.

This chain joins TRBV7-9 and TRBJ2-7; TRBD1 might be the D (6 bases). Per germline, CDR1 SEHNR and CDR2 FQNEAQ (reference sequence). The V end was cut by 1 base, the J end by 4 bases, with 11 bases between. The CDR3 runs 14 residues. This CDR3 reads CASSLGTVGYEQYF. As DNA, the CDR3 is TGTGCCAGCAGCTTAGGGACAGTGGGATACGAGCAGTACTTC.

This clonotype was seen only once. This rearrangement joins TRBV20-1 to TRBJ1-5; tentatively, D is TRBD1 (5 bases). The germline CDR1 and CDR2 sequences are DFQATT and SNEGSKA (reference sequence). Trimming stripped 0 bases from V and 1 base from J, with 7 bases between. The CDR3 loop spans 14 amino acids. The DNA of the CDR3 is TGCAGTGCTAGAGATGAGGGGAGCAATCAGCCCCAGCATTTT. Amino acids: CSARDEGSNQPQHF.

The chain employs TRBV6-2 or TRBV6-3 and TRBJ1-1, with D perhaps TRBD1 (6 bases). V dropped 2 bases and J dropped 4 bases, with 26 bases sitting between them. This CDR3 contains 19 residues. Germline V gives CDR1 MNHEY, CDR2 SVGEGT. CDR3 nucleotide sequence: TGTGCCAGCAGTTACCGATCGAGGTCCGGGGGCAATCCCCCCACTGAAGCTTTCTTT. It codes for CASSYRSRSGGNPPTEAFF.

This rearrangement joins TRBV20-1 to TRBJ2-1; TRBD1 matches at 7 bases. The CDR3 loop spans 14 amino acids. Trimming at V came to 3 bases and at J to 1 base, leaving 3 bases not matched to a gene. Germline assignment: CDR1 DFQATT and CDR2 SNEGSKA (reference sequence). This chain's CDR3 is CSASYRGSYNEQFF. CDR3 sequence (DNA): TGCAGTGCTAGCTACAGGGGATCCTACAATGAGCAGTTCTTC.